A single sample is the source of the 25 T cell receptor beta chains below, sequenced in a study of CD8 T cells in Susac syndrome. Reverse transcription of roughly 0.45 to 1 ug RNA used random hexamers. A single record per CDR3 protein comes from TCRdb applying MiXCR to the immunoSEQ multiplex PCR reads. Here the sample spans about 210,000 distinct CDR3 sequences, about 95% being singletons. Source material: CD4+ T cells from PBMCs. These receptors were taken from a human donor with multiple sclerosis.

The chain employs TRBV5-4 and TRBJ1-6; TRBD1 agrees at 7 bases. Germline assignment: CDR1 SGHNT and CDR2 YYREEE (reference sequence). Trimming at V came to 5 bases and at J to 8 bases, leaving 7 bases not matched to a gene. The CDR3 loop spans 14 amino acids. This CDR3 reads CASRRDSQDSPLHF. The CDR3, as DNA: TGTGCCAGCAGACGGGACAGCCAGGATTCACCCCTCCACTTT. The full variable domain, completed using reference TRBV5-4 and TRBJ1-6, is ETGVTQSPTHLIKTRGQQVTLRCSSQSGHNTVSWYQQALGQGPQFIFQYYREEENGRGNFPPRFSGLQFPNYSSELNVNALELDDSALYLCASRRDSQDSPLHFGNGTRLTVT.

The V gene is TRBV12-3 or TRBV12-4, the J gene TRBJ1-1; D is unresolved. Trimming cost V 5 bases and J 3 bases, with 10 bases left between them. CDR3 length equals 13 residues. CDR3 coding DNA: TGTGCCAGCAGTCTGGGGAAGTACACTGAAGCTTTCTTT. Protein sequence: CASSLGKYTEAFF.

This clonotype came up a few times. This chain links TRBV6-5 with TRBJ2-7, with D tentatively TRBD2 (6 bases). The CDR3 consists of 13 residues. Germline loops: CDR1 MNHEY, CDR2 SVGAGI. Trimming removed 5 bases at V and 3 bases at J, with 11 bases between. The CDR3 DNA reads TGTGCCAGCAGTAGGGTCGGGAGCTACGAGCAGTACTTC. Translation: CASSRVGSYEQYF.

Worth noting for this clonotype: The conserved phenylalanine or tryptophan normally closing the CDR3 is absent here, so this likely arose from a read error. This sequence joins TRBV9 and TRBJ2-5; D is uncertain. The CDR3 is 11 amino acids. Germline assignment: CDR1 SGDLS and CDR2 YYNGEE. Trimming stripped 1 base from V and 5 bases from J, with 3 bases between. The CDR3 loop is CASSVSETQYS. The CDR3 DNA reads TGTGCCAGCAGCGTATCCGAGACCCAGTACTCC.

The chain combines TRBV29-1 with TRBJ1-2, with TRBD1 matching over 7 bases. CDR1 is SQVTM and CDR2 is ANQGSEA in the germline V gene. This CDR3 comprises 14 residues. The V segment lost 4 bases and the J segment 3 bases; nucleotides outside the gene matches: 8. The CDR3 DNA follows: TGCAGCGTTGGCCTGGACAGGCGCTACTATGGCTACACCTTC. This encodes CSVGLDRRYYGYTF. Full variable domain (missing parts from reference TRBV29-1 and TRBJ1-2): SAVISQKPSRDICQRGTSLTIQCQVDSQVTMMFWYRQQPGQSLTLIATANQGSEATYESGFVIDKFPISRPNLTFSTLTVSNMSPEDSSIYLCSVGLDRRYYGYTFGSGTRLTVV.

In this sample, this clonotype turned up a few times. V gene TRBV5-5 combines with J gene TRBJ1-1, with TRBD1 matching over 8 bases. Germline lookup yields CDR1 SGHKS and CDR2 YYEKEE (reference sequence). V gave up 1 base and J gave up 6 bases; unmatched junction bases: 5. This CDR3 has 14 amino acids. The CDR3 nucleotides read TGTGCCAGCAGCTTGCTATGGGACAGGTCTGAAGCTTTCTTT. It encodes CASSLLWDRSEAFF.

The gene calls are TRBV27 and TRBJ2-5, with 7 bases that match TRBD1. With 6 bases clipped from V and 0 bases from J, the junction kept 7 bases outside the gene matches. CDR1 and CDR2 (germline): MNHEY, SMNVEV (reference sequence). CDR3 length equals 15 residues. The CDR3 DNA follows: TGTGCCAGCAGGGGGACAGCACCGTACCAAGAGACCCAGTACTTC. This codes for CASRGTAPYQETQYF.

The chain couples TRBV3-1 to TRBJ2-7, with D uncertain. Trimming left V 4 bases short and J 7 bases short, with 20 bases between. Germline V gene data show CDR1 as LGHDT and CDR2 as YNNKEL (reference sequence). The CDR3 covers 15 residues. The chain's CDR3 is CASSLQFGIAWEQYF. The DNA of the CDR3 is TGTGCCAGCAGCCTACAGTTCGGTATAGCTTGGGAGCAGTACTTC.

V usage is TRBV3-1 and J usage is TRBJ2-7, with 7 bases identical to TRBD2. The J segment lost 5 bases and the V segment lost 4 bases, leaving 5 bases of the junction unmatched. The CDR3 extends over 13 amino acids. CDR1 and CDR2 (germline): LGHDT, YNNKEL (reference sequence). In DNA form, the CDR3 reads TGTGCCAGCAGCCTTAGCGGGTTCAACGAGCAGTACTTC. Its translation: CASSLSGFNEQYF.

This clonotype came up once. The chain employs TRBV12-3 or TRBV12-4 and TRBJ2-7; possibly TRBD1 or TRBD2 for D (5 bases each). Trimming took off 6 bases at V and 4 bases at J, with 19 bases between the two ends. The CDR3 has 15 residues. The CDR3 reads CASSDRDLHLYEQYF. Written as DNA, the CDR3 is TGTGCCAGCAGCGACCGGGACCTTCATTTGTACGAGCAGTACTTC.

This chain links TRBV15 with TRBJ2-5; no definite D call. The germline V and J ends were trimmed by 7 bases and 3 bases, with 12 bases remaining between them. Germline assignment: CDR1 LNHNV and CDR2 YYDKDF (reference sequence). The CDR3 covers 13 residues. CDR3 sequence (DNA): TGTGCCACCACGGACCGATACGAAGAGACCCAGTACTTC. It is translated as CATTDRYEETQYF.

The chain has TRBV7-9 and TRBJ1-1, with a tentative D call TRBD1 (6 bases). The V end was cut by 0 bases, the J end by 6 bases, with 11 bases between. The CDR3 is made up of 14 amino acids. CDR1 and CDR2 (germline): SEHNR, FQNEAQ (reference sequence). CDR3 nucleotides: TGTGCCAGCAGCTTAGCCGAGGGGGGCGCTGAAGCTTTCTTT. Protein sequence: CASSLAEGGAEAFF.

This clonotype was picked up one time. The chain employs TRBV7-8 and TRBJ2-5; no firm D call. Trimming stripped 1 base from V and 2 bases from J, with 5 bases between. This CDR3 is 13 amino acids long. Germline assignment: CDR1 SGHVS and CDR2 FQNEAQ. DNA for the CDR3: TGTGCCAGCAGCTTAGGGATTCAAGAGACCCAGTACTTC. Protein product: CASSLGIQETQYF.

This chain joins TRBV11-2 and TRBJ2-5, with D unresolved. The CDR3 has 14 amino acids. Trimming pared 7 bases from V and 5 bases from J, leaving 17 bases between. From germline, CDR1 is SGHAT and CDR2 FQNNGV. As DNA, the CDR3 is TGTGCCAGCACCCTAGGATCCTCACGCGAGACCCAGTACTTC. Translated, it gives CASTLGSSRETQYF.

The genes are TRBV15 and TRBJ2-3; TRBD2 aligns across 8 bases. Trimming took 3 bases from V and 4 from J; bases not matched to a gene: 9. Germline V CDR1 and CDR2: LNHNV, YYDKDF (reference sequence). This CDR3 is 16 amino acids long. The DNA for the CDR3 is TGTGCCACCAGCAGGGATCGGGGGGGCCGGGCAGATACGCAGTATTTT. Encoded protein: CATSRDRGGRADTQYF.

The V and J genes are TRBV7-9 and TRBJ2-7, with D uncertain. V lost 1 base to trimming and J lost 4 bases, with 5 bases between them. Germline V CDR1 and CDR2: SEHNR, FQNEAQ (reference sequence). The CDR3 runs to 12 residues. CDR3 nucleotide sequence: TGTGCCAGCAGCTTAGGTGTATACGAGCAGTACTTC. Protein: CASSLGVYEQYF.

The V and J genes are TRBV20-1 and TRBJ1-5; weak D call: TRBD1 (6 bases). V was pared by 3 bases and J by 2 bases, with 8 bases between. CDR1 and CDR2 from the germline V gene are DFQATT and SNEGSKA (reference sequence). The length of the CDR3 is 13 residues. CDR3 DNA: TGCAGTGCTAGGGGGGCAGGCAATCAGCCCCAGCATTTT. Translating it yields CSARGAGNQPQHF.

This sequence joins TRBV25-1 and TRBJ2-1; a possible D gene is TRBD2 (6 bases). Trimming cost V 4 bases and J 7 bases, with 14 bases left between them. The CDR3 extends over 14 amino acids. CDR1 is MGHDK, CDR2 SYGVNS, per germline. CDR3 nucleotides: TGTGCCAGCAGTGTTATGACTAGTCCGAATGAGCAGTTCTTC. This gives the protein CASSVMTSPNEQFF.

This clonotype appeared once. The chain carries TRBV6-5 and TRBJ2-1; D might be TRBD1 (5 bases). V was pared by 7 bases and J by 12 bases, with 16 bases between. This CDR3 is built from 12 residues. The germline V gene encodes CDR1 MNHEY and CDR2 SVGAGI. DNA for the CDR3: TGTGCCAGCACTAATTTAGGACAAAGGCAGTTCTTC. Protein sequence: CASTNLGQRQFF.

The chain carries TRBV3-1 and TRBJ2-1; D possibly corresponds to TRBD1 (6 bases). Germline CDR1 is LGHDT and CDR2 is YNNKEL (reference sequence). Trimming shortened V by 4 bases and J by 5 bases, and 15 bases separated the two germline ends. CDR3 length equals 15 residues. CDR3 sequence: CASSLPRGADNEQFF. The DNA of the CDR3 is TGTGCCAGCAGCCTTCCCAGGGGCGCGGACAATGAGCAGTTCTTC.

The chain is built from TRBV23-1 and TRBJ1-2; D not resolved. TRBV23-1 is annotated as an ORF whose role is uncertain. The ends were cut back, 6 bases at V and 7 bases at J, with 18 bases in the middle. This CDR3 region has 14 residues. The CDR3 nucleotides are TGCGCCAGCAGCCCGAATGGATACCCTTTTGGCTACACCTTC. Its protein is CASSPNGYPFGYTF.

The CDR3 loop reads CASSRGTGYEQYF. The CDR3 nucleotides read TGTGCCAGCAGCCGGGGGACAGGGTACGAGCAGTACTTC. V gene TRBV3-1 combines with J gene TRBJ2-7; 9 bases align to TRBD1. The CDR3 contains 13 residues. Germline assignment: CDR1 LGHDT and CDR2 YNNKEL (reference sequence). Trimming took 4 bases from V and 4 from J; bases not matched to a gene: 2.

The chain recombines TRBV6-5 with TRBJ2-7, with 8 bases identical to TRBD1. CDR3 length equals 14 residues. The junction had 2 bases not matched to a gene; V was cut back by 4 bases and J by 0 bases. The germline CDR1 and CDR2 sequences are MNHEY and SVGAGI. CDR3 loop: CASSWDRLSYEQYF. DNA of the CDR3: TGTGCCAGCAGTTGGGACAGGCTCTCCTACGAGCAGTACTTC.

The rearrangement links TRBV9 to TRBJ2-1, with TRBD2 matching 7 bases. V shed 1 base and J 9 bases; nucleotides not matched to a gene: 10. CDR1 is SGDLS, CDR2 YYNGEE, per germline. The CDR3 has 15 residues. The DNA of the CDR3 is TGTGCCAGCAGCGTATATCCTTTGGGGGGGAGTGAGCAGTTCTTC. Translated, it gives CASSVYPLGGSEQFF.

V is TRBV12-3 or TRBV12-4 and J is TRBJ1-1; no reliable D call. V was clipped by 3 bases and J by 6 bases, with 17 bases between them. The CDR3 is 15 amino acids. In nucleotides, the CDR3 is TGTGCCAGCAGTTTCGGGGAGGGCCATCGGGCTGAAGCTTTCTTT. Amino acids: CASSFGEGHRAEAFF.